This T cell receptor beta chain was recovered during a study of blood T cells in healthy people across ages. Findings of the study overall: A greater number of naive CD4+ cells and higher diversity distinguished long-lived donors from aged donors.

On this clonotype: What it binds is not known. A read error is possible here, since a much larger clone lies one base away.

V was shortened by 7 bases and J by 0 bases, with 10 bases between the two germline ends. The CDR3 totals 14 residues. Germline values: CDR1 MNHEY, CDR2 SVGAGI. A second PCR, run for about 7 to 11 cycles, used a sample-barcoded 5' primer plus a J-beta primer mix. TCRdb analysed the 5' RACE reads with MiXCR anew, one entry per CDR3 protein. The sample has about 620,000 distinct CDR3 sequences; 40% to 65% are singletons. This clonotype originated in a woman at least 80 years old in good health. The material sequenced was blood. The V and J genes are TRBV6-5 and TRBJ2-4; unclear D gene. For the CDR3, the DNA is TGTGCCAGCAAGGGAAGGCTAGCCAAAAACATTCAGTACTTC. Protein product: CASKGRLAKNIQYF.